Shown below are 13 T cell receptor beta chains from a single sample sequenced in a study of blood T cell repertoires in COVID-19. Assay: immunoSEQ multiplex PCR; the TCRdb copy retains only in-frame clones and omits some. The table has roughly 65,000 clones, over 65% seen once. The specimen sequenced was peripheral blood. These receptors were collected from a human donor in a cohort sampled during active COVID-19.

The CDR3 DNA sequence: TGTGCCAGCAGTCCACGAGTCGGCAGGGGGATTAAAGAGACCCAGTACTTC. This sequence encodes CASSPRVGRGIKETQYF. The chain uses TRBV6-2 or TRBV6-3 and TRBJ2-5, with TRBD1 matching over 7 bases. Germline V gene lookup returns CDR1 MNHEY and CDR2 SVGEGT. The CDR3 runs 17 residues. With 5 bases clipped from V and 3 bases from J, the junction kept 15 bases outside the gene matches.

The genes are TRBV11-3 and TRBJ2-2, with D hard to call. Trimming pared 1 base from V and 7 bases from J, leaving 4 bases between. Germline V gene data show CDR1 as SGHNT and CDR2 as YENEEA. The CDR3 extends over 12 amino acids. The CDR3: CASSLAVGELFF. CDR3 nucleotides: TGTGCCAGCAGCTTAGCGGTCGGGGAGCTGTTTTTT.

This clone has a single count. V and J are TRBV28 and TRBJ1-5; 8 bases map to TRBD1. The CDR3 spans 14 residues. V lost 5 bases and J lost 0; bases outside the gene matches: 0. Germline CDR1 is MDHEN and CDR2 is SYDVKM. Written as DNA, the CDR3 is TGTGCCAGCAGTGACAGGGGTAGCAATCAGCCCCAGCATTTT. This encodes CASSDRGSNQPQHF.

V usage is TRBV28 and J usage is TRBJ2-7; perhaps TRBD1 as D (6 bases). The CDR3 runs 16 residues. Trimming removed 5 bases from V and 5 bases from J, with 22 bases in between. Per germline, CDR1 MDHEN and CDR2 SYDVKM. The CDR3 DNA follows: TGTGCCAGCAGTGTAACGGCACGACAGGTTTCCCACGAGCAGTACTTC. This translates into CASSVTARQVSHEQYF.

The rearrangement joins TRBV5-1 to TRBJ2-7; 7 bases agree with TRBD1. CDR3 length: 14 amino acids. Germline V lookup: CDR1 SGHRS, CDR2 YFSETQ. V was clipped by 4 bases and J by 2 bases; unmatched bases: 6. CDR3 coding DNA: TGCGCCAGCAGCGGAGGACAGGCGGCCTACGAGCAGTACTTC. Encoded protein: CASSGGQAAYEQYF. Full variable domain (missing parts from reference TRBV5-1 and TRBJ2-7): KAGVTQTPRYLIKTRGQQVTLSCSPISGHRSVSWYQQTPGQGLQFLFEYFSETQRNKGNFPGRFSGRQFSNSRSEMNVSTLELGDSALYLCASSGGQAAYEQYFGPGTRLTVT.

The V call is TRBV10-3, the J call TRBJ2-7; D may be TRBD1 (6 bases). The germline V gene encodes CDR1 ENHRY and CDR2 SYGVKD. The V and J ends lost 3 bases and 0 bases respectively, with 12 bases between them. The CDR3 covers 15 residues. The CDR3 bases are TGTGCCATCAGTGACTCGACAGGTAACTCCTACGAGCAGTACTTC. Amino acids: CAISDSTGNSYEQYF.

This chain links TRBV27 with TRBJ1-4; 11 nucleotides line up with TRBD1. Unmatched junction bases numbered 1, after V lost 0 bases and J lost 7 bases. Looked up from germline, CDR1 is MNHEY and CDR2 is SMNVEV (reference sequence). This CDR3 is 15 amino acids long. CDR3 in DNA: TGTGCCAGCAGTTTATCGGGACAGGGGGTTGAAAAACTGTTTTTT. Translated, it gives CASSLSGQGVEKLFF.

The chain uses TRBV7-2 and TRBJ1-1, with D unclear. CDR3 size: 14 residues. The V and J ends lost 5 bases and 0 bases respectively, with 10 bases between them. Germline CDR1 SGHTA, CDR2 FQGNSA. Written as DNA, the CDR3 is TGTGCCAGCAGCCCCGGGTCCCTGAACACTGAAGCTTTCTTT. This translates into CASSPGSLNTEAFF.

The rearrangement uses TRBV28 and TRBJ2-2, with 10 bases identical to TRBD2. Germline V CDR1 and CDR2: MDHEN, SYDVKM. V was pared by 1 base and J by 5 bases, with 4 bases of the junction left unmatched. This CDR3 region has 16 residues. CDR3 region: CASSLFLAGDTGELFF. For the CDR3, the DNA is TGTGCCAGCAGTTTATTCCTAGCGGGAGATACCGGGGAGCTGTTTTTT.

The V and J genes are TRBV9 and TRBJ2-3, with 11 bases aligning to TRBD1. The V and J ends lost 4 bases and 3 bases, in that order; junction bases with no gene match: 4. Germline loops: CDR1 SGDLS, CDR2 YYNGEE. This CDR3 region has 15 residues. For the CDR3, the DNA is TGTGCCAGCAGCACGGGACAGGGGGTTACAGATACGCAGTATTTT. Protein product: CASSTGQGVTDTQYF.

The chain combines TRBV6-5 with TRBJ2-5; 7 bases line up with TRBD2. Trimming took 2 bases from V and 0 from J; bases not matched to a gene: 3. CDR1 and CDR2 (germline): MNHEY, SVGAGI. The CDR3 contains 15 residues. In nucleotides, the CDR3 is TGTGCCAGCAGTTACGGGGGGACTAACCAAGAGACCCAGTACTTC. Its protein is CASSYGGTNQETQYF.

Here the CDR3 DNA reads TGCGCCAGCAGCCAAGCCTTTGGCCAGACTAGCGAAGAGACCCAGTACTTC. It is translated as CASSQAFGQTSEETQYF. This chain connects TRBV4-1 to TRBJ2-5, with 8 bases matching TRBD2. CDR1 and CDR2 (germline): MGHRA, YSYEKL. The CDR3 runs to 17 residues. Trimming at V came to 1 base and at J to 3 bases, leaving 10 bases not matched to a gene.

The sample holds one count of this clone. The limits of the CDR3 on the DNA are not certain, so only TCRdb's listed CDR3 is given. CDR3 residues: CATSTSGGRDTQYF. This chain uses TRBV7-2 with TRBJ2-3; the table's TRBD2 call for D was not verified on the DNA. The length of the CDR3 is 14 amino acids, counting both ends. Germline V gene data show CDR1 as SGHTA and CDR2 as FQGNSA.